A single sample gave rise to the 32 T cell receptor beta chains below, sequenced in a study of identical twins. TCRdb reprocessed the 5' RACE reads via MiXCR and lists one record per CDR3 protein. The sample gives approximately 890,000 distinct CDR3 sequences, about 12% of which show up once; around 1.6% is in the top ten. The sample was also reused in another study, on yellow fever vaccine responses in identical twins.

What was sequenced was PBMCs. Source of these receptors: a woman younger than 30 in good health.

This clonotype was counted ten times or more. The V gene is TRBV12-3 or TRBV12-4, the J gene TRBJ1-1; 7 bases map to TRBD1. The V segment lost 6 bases and the J segment 11 bases; nucleotides outside the gene matches: 18. The CDR3 is made up of 15 amino acids. The CDR3: CASSKKGGGRSGAFF. In DNA, the CDR3 is TGTGCCAGCAGCAAAAAGGGAGGGGGCAGATCTGGCGCTTTCTTT.

This clonotype was observed many times. The V and J genes are TRBV5-1 and TRBJ1-1; TRBD1 might be the D (6 bases). Germline V lookup: CDR1 SGHRS, CDR2 YFSETQ. The CDR3 spans 14 residues. Trimming stripped 0 bases from V and 3 bases from J, with 9 bases between. The CDR3 nucleotides are TGCGCCAGCAGCTTGGGTACAGGGTACACTGAAGCTTTCTTT. Translated, it gives CASSLGTGYTEAFF.

The chain combines TRBV28 with TRBJ2-4, with D perhaps TRBD1 (6 bases). CDR3 length: 12 amino acids. The germline V and J ends were trimmed by 3 bases and 9 bases, with 9 bases remaining between them. The germline V gene has CDR1 MDHEN and CDR2 SYDVKM. CDR3 sequence reads: CASSFRGGIQYF. CDR3 coding DNA: TGTGCCAGCAGTTTCAGAGGGGGCATTCAGTACTTC.

This clonotype was picked up a small number of times. This CDR3 reads CASSFRGSSEAFF. The CDR3 DNA follows: TGTGCCAGCAGCTTTAGGGGTTCATCTGAAGCTTTCTTT. The chain uses TRBV13 and TRBJ1-1, with D tentatively TRBD1 (5 bases). V was shortened by 3 bases and J by 6 bases, with 11 bases between the two germline ends. The length of the CDR3 is 13 residues. Germline-derived CDR1 and CDR2 are PRHDT and FYEKMQ (reference sequence).

This clonotype was recorded many times. This rearrangement joins TRBV4-1 to TRBJ1-2, with D possibly matching TRBD1 (6 bases). CDR3 length equals 15 residues. Trimming stripped 0 bases from V and 2 bases from J, with 10 bases between. The germline V gene encodes CDR1 MGHRA and CDR2 YSYEKL. CDR3 region: CASSQEPTGNYGYTF. In DNA, the CDR3 is TGCGCCAGCAGCCAAGAGCCGACAGGAAACTATGGCTACACCTTC.

This clonotype has only a few counts. The V and J genes are TRBV4-2 and TRBJ2-2; D unresolved. The V end was cut by 0 bases, the J end by 0 bases, with 11 bases between. The CDR3 contains 17 residues. Per germline, CDR1 LGHNA and CDR2 YNFKEQ. The CDR3 bases are TGTGCCAGCAGCCAAGACTTTCGCCAGACGAACACCGGGGAGCTGTTTTTT. As protein: CASSQDFRQTNTGELFF.

The CDR3 reads CSARRTQSYEQYF. As DNA, the CDR3 is TGCAGTGCTAGAAGGACCCAATCCTACGAGCAGTACTTC. The V gene is TRBV20-1, the J gene TRBJ2-7; D is uncertain. Trimming took off 2 bases at V and 1 base at J, with 9 bases between the two ends. The CDR3 length is 13 residues. Germline V gene data show CDR1 as DFQATT and CDR2 as SNEGSKA (reference sequence).

This clonotype was seen at least ten times. This chain connects TRBV5-1 to TRBJ2-3; unclear D gene. V lost 4 bases, J lost 2 bases, and 14 bases lay in between. The CDR3 contains 15 residues. CDR1 is SGHRS and CDR2 is YFSETQ in the germline V gene. CDR3 residues: CASSLDGSHTDTQYF. The CDR3 DNA is TGCGCCAGCAGCCTTGACGGATCACACACAGATACGCAGTATTTT.

This clonotype has at least ten counts. This chain connects TRBV12-3 or TRBV12-4 to TRBJ1-5, with a weak D call TRBD1 (6 bases). The ends were cut back, 5 bases at V and 1 base at J, with 12 bases in the middle. This CDR3 has 15 amino acids. The CDR3, as DNA: TGTGCCAGCAGTCCACAGGGTGTGAGCAATCAGCCCCAGCATTTT. This codes for CASSPQGVSNQPQHF.

The chain recombines TRBV15 with TRBJ2-7; TRBD2 matches at 9 bases. The CDR3 is 15 amino acids. Germline V gene lookup returns CDR1 LNHNV and CDR2 YYDKDF (reference sequence). The V gene end was trimmed by 4 bases and the J gene end by 4 bases; junction bases not matched to a gene: 8. DNA for the CDR3: TGTGCCACCAGCAAAAACACGGGACTAGCATACGAGCAGTACTTC. It translates to CATSKNTGLAYEQYF.

The V gene is TRBV7-3, the J gene TRBJ2-3; TRBD2 might be the D (7 bases). The CDR3 consists of 17 residues. Germline values: CDR1 SGHTA, CDR2 FQGTGA. The V end lost 5 bases, the J end lost 7 bases, and 25 bases lay between the germline ends. The CDR3 DNA reads TGTGCCAGCAGCCCGAACGGAGGGGGGGCGCCTCTTCATACGCAGTATTTT. It yields the protein CASSPNGGGAPLHTQYF.

There are a few counts of this clonotype. The chain recombines TRBV3-1 with TRBJ2-1, with D perhaps TRBD2 (5 bases). The CDR3 has 14 residues. Germline CDR1 reads LGHDT; CDR2 reads YNNKEL (reference sequence). Trimming left V 2 bases short and J 5 bases short, with 10 bases between. CDR3 amino acids: CASSQFGVHNEQFF. The CDR3 nucleotides are TGTGCCAGCAGCCAATTCGGGGTTCACAATGAGCAGTTCTTC.

This sequence joins TRBV5-1 and TRBJ2-7; TRBD1 might be the D (6 bases). The CDR3 is made up of 14 amino acids. V dropped 0 bases and J dropped 3 bases, with 10 bases sitting between them. CDR1 is SGHRS, CDR2 YFSETQ, per germline. The DNA for the CDR3 is TGCGCCAGCAGCTTGGTTCTGGGACACTACGAGCAGTACTTC. Translation: CASSLVLGHYEQYF. Together with reference TRBV5-1 and TRBJ2-7, the CDR3 gives the full variable domain: KAGVTQTPRYLIKTRGQQVTLSCSPISGHRSVSWYQQTPGQGLQFLFEYFSETQRNKGNFPGRFSGRQFSNSRSEMNVSTLELGDSALYLCASSLVLGHYEQYFGPGTRLTVT.

This clonotype was detected only a few times. This sequence joins TRBV5-5 and TRBJ1-1; D ambiguous. Per the germline V gene, CDR1 is SGHKS and CDR2 is YYEKEE (reference sequence). The CDR3 is made up of 14 amino acids. The V end was cut by 1 base, the J end by 2 bases, with 9 bases between. CDR3 loop: CASSLTHSNTEAFF. In nucleotides, the CDR3 is TGTGCCAGCAGCTTGACTCACTCTAACACTGAAGCTTTCTTT.

V gene TRBV12-5 combines with J gene TRBJ2-2; D remains ambiguous. Germline V lookup: CDR1 LGHNT, CDR2 FRNRAP. V was shortened by 0 bases and J by 8 bases, with 7 bases between the two germline ends. The CDR3 sequence is 13 residues long. The CDR3 spells CASGLVPGGELFF. The CDR3 nucleotides read TGTGCTAGTGGTTTGGTACCGGGTGGGGAGCTGTTTTTT. Looking up the rest from reference TRBV12-5 and TRBJ2-2 gives the full variable domain: DARVTQTPRHKVTEMGQEVTMRCQPILGHNTVFWYRQTMMQGLELLAYFRNRAPLDDSGMPKDRFSAEMPDATLATLKIQPSEPRDSAVYFCASGLVPGGELFFGEGSRLTVL.

The chain carries TRBV5-1 and TRBJ1-2, with D possibly matching TRBD1 (5 bases). Germline V gene lookup returns CDR1 SGHRS and CDR2 YFSETQ. Trimming cost V 4 bases and J 2 bases, with 15 bases left between them. The CDR3 is 15 amino acids. CDR3 bases: TGCGCCAGCAGCCCACGGGGGGACGGAAACTATGGCTACACCTTC. Protein sequence: CASSPRGDGNYGYTF.

The V and J genes are TRBV5-1 and TRBJ2-7; 7 nucleotides line up with TRBD2. The V gene's germline CDR1 is SGHRS and CDR2 YFSETQ. J lost 5 bases, V lost 0 bases, and 8 bases had no gene match. The length of the CDR3 is 15 residues. The DNA of the CDR3 is TGCGCCAGCAGCTTGGCCGGGCGGGAGAACGACGAGCAGTACTTC. Encoded protein: CASSLAGRENDEQYF.

This chain links TRBV11-2 with TRBJ2-1, with D perhaps TRBD1 (5 bases). The CDR3 sequence is 15 residues long. Germline V gene data show CDR1 as SGHAT and CDR2 as FQNNGV. Trimming pared 6 bases from V and 5 bases from J, leaving 17 bases between. CDR3: CASRYLQVVHNEQFF. The CDR3, as DNA: TGTGCCAGCAGATACCTACAGGTCGTGCACAATGAGCAGTTCTTC. Full variable domain (remainder filled in from reference TRBV11-2 and TRBJ2-1): EAGVAQSPRYKIIEKRQSVAFWCNPISGHATLYWYQQILGQGPKLLIQFQNNGVVDDSQLPKDRFSAERLKGVDSTLKIQPAKLEDSAVYLCASRYLQVVHNEQFFGPGTRLTVL.

The V call is TRBV5-1, the J call TRBJ1-1; tentatively, D is TRBD1 (6 bases). CDR1 SGHRS and CDR2 YFSETQ come from the germline V gene. V was cut by 0 bases and J by 8 bases, with 11 bases left in between. The CDR3 runs to 13 residues. Written as DNA, the CDR3 is TGCGCCAGCAGCTTGGCAGGGGCGCGGGAAGCTTTCTTT. Its protein is CASSLAGAREAFF.

The chain joins TRBV15 to TRBJ2-5; TRBD2 matches at 10 bases. Germline values: CDR1 LNHNV, CDR2 YYDKDF (reference sequence). After removal of 1 base from V and 4 bases from J, the junction contained 3 bases not matched to a gene. The CDR3 loop spans 15 amino acids. The CDR3 sequence: CATSRGTSGLETQYF. In DNA form, the CDR3 reads TGTGCCACCAGCAGAGGGACTAGCGGACTAGAGACCCAGTACTTC.

The CDR3: CSVTWWQNTEAFF. The CDR3 DNA reads TGCAGCGTTACCTGGTGGCAGAACACTGAAGCTTTCTTT. The V call is TRBV29-1, the J call TRBJ1-1; D is unclear. This CDR3 is built from 13 residues. The V end was cut by 5 bases, the J end by 1 base, with 11 bases between. Per germline, CDR1 SQVTM and CDR2 ANQGSEA. The whole variable domain, filled in from reference TRBV29-1 and TRBJ1-1, reads SAVISQKPSRDICQRGTSLTIQCQVDSQVTMMFWYRQQPGQSLTLIATANQGSEATYESGFVIDKFPISRPNLTFSTLTVSNMSPEDSSIYLCSVTWWQNTEAFFGQGTRLTVV.

This clonotype has more than one count but fewer than ten. V usage is TRBV7-9 and J usage is TRBJ2-1; D is ambiguous. V lost 4 bases and J 10 bases, leaving 17 bases between the germline ends. Germline CDR1 and CDR2: SEHNR and FQNEAQ (reference sequence). The CDR3 sequence is 14 residues long. This CDR3 is CASSSHRWTDEQFF. CDR3 DNA: TGTGCCAGCAGCTCCCACCGGTGGACGGACGAGCAGTTCTTC.

This clonotype came up a few times. The CDR3 spells CASSSPPGQGNEKLFF. Here the CDR3 DNA reads TGTGCCAGCAGTTCGCCTCCGGGACAGGGGAATGAAAAACTGTTTTTT. The chain joins TRBV6-5 to TRBJ1-4; 10 bases fit TRBD1. Germline assignment: CDR1 MNHEY and CDR2 SVGAGI. This CDR3 is 16 amino acids long. The J segment lost 5 bases and the V segment lost 4 bases, leaving 7 bases of the junction unmatched.

This chain uses TRBV2 with TRBJ2-1; D is unclear. Germline CDR1 reads SNHLY; CDR2 reads FYNNEI. The CDR3 consists of 11 residues. V was pared by 3 bases and J by 12 bases, with 9 bases between. CDR3 bases: TGTGCCAGCAGTGATTACGCGACGCAGTTCTTC. This sequence encodes CASSDYATQFF.

The chain's CDR3 is CSARVPTGNQPQHF. The CDR3 DNA reads TGCAGTGCTAGGGTCCCGACGGGCAATCAGCCCCAGCATTTT. V is TRBV20-1 and J is TRBJ1-5; D is unclear. The CDR3 consists of 14 residues. Germline V lookup: CDR1 DFQATT, CDR2 SNEGSKA (reference sequence). V dropped 3 bases and J dropped 2 bases, with 11 bases sitting between them.

The sample holds many counts of this clonotype. The germline gene is not matched at one end of the junction; a read error may be the cause. This sequence joins TRBV5-1 and TRBJ2-3; D is uncertain. The CDR3 spans 13 residues. Germline V gene sequence: CDR1 SGHRS, CDR2 YFSETQ. The DNA of the CDR3 is TGTGCCAGCAGTTTAGACCGAACAGATACGCAGTATTTT. Translation gives CASSLDRTDTQYF.

The chain is built from TRBV7-4 and TRBJ2-3; D call uncertain. V dropped 3 bases and J dropped 4 bases, with 14 bases sitting between them. This CDR3 comprises 15 residues. Germline V CDR1 and CDR2: SGHVT, SQSDAQ. The CDR3 loop reads CASSFLMCWADTQYF. CDR3 nucleotide sequence: TGTGCCAGCAGCTTTTTAATGTGCTGGGCAGATACGCAGTATTTT. Full variable domain (missing parts from reference TRBV7-4 and TRBJ2-3): GAGVSQSPRYKVAKRGRDVALRCDSISGHVTLYWYRQTLGQGSEVLTYSQSDAQRDKSGRPSGRFSAERPERSVSTLKIQRTEQGDSAVYLCASSFLMCWADTQYFGPGTRLTVL.

Turning to this clonotype: One junction end does not reproduce the germline sequence, and a read error may be involved. V gene TRBV7-3 combines with J gene TRBJ2-2, with a weak D call TRBD1 (6 bases). CDR1 is SGHTA, CDR2 FQGTGA, per germline. The CDR3 runs to 15 residues. The CDR3 protein is CASSFSRGSTRELFF. Here the CDR3 DNA reads TGTGCCAGCAGCTTCTCTAGGGGGAGCACCAGGGAGCTGTTTTTT. Drawing the rest from reference TRBV7-3 and TRBJ2-2, the complete variable domain is GAGVSQTPSNKVTEKGKYVELRCDPISGHTALYWYRQSLGQGPEFLIYFQGTGAADDSGLPNDRFFAVRPEGSVSTLKIQRTERGDSAVYLCASSFSRGSTRELFFGEGSRLTVL.

V and J are TRBV5-5 and TRBJ2-5; 7 bases are a match to TRBD2. V shed 2 bases and J 4 bases; nucleotides not matched to a gene: 8. The CDR3 is 15 amino acids. Germline loops: CDR1 SGHKS, CDR2 YYEKEE (reference sequence). In nucleotides, the CDR3 is TGTGCCAGCAGCTTACCGCCGACGGGAGGAGAGACCCAGTACTTC. This sequence encodes CASSLPPTGGETQYF.

The V call is TRBV28, the J call TRBJ2-3; D remains unclear. Trimming pared 6 bases from V and 0 bases from J, leaving 19 bases between. Germline V CDR1 and CDR2: MDHEN, SYDVKM. The CDR3 is 17 residues long. Here the CDR3 reads CASSLGPSCTSTDTQYF. In nucleotides, the CDR3 is TGTGCCAGCAGCCTAGGCCCCAGTTGTACTAGCACAGATACGCAGTATTTT.

A few counts support this clonotype. The rearrangement joins TRBV5-4 to TRBJ2-5; D unresolved. The V gene's germline CDR1 is SGHNT and CDR2 YYREEE (reference sequence). This CDR3 is built from 13 residues. The germline V and J ends were trimmed by 2 bases and 5 bases, with 10 bases remaining between them. CDR3 DNA: TGTGCCAGCAGCTTCCCCTCGGTCGAGACCCAGTACTTC. This sequence encodes CASSFPSVETQYF.

The genes are TRBV20-1 and TRBJ2-7, with 8 bases identical to TRBD2. Unmatched junction bases numbered 12, after V lost 6 bases and J lost 8 bases. Germline V gives CDR1 DFQATT, CDR2 SNEGSKA (reference sequence). This CDR3 is built from 13 residues. Here the CDR3 reads CSAGIAGSEQQYF. The CDR3 nucleotides read TGCAGTGCGGGGATAGCGGGATCCGAACAGCAGTACTTC.